Each of the 5 T cell receptor beta chains below was sequenced from the same sample in a study of CD8 T cells in ankylosing spondylitis. Using its own MiXCR run on the 5' RACE reads, TCRdb lists one record per CDR3 protein. The sample includes 150,000 or so distinct CDR3 sequences, approximately 16% seen only once; the top ten take about 7.8%. Sequenced sample: blood, either unsorted or a sorted T cell fraction (not recorded which). All receptors derive from a male donor with ankylosing spondylitis or in good health (not recorded which).

This clonotype was detected ten times or more. The chain recombines TRBV4-2 with TRBJ1-5, with 7 bases lining up with TRBD1. The V gene's germline CDR1 is LGHNA and CDR2 YNFKEQ. This CDR3 has 15 amino acids. Trimming removed 0 bases from V and 5 bases from J; junction bases left unmatched: 4. DNA of the CDR3: TGTGCCAGCAGCCAAGACCGCAGGGGGGATCAGCCCCAGCATTTT. Residues: CASSQDRRGDQPQHF.

The V and J genes are TRBV27 and TRBJ1-5; D is unresolved. Germline values: CDR1 MNHEY, CDR2 SMNVEV (reference sequence). The CDR3 is made up of 13 amino acids. V was shortened by 4 bases and J by 4 bases, with 8 bases between the two germline ends. The CDR3 loop is CASSSARNQPQHF. The CDR3 DNA follows: TGTGCCAGCAGTTCAGCGAGGAATCAGCCCCAGCATTTT.

This chain links TRBV29-1 with TRBJ2-1, with TRBD2 matching 9 bases. The V gene end was trimmed by 8 bases and the J gene end by 1 base; junction bases not matched to a gene: 3. This CDR3 is built from 13 residues. In germline, CDR1 is SQVTM, CDR2 ANQGSEA. CDR3 amino acids: CSLAGASYNEQFF. Here the CDR3 DNA reads TGCAGCTTAGCGGGAGCATCCTACAATGAGCAGTTCTTC.

The table lists this clonotype with many counts. The genes are TRBV20-1 and TRBJ2-7; 10 nucleotides match TRBD2. Germline V gene sequence: CDR1 DFQATT, CDR2 SNEGSKA (reference sequence). V lost 6 bases to trimming and J lost 2 bases; unmatched junction nucleotides: 7. The CDR3 contains 14 residues. In DNA, the CDR3 is TGCAGTGCGCCGCTAGCGGGAGAAACCTACGAGCAGTACTTC. Translating gives CSAPLAGETYEQYF.

The sample holds a few counts of this clonotype. J is TRBJ1-1 and V is TRBV5-1; D might be TRBD1 (5 bases). The CDR3 is 16 residues long. From germline, CDR1 is SGHRS and CDR2 YFSETQ. Trimming cost V 0 bases and J 4 bases, with 16 bases left between them. CDR3 sequence reads: CASSLAVGGAGTEAFF. In DNA, the CDR3 is TGCGCCAGCAGCTTGGCGGTGGGAGGGGCTGGCACTGAAGCTTTCTTT. The variable domain in full, with the rest retrieved from reference TRBV5-1 and TRBJ1-1, is KAGVTQTPRYLIKTRGQQVTLSCSPISGHRSVSWYQQTPGQGLQFLFEYFSETQRNKGNFPGRFSGRQFSNSRSEMNVSTLELGDSALYLCASSLAVGGAGTEAFFGQGTRLTVV.